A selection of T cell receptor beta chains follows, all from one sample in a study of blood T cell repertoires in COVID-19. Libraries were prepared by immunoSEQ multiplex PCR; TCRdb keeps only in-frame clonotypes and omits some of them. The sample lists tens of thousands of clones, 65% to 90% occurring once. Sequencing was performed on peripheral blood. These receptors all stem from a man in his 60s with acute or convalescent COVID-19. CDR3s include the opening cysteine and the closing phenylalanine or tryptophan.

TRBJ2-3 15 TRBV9 CASSGTGHFTDTQYF
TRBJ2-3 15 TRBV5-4 CASSSTGAHTDTQYF
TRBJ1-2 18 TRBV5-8 CASSDLRTGNRFNYGYTF
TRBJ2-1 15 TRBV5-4 CASSLRTGSYNEQFF
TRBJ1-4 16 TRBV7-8 CASSANGGRGPEKLFF
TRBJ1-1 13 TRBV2 CASSVDRSTEAFF
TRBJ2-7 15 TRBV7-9 CASRNFGLAGHEQYF
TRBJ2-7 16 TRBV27 CASSFAGTGLSYEQYF
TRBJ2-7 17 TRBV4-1 CASSQGGVTSSFHEQYF
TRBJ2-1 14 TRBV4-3 CASSQSRHNNEQFF
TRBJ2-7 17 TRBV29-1 CSVAKEEGAGLSYEQYF
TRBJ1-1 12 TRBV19 CASRAGGAEAFF
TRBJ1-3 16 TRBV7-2 CASSLVAASSGNTIYF
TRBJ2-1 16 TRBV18 CASSPLRADLNNEQFF
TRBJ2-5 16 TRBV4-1 CASSLLGGGGKETQYF
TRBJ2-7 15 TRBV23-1 CASRAGLAGSYEQYF
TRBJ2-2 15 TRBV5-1 CASSSDYSNTGELFF